This record looks at one T cell receptor (beta chain) sequence and its context. 13 Jbeta primers and 60 Vbeta primers were used for the PCR. Produced via immunoSEQ multiplex PCR; TCRdb's table is partial and in-frame only. Among more than 110,000 clones, about 75% were seen once, and the ten largest hold about 1.5%. The data were taken from a study of cytomegalovirus exposure and HLA in healthy donors. Between the trimmed V and J ends, which lost 6 bases and 9 bases, there was a span of 21 bases. Germline V CDR1 and CDR2: SNHLY, FYNNEI. This CDR3 region has 14 residues. The clonotype comes from a woman in her thirties in good health and CMV-seronegative. The genes are TRBV2 and TRBJ2-7, with a possible D match to TRBD1 (6 bases). Sequencing used PBMCs. The CDR3 here is CASRVLRDTGRQYV. In nucleotides, the CDR3 is TGTGCCAGCAGAGTTCTCCGGGACACTGGTCGGCAGTACGTC.